This TCR beta chain was profiled in a study of CD4 T cells in relation to SARS-CoV-2 and coronaviruses. Study background: ViraFEST: roughly ten-day antigen culture of PBMCs, then TCR beta CDR3 sequencing. No peptide or an HIV-1 Nef peptide pool served as negative control.

CD4+ T cells from unexposed donors were obtained before the COVID-19 pandemic (2011-2018). Isolation of CD4+ T cells took place after around eleven days in culture. Cultures received half-medium IL-2 refreshes on days 3 and 7. As regards this clone: The antigen is undetermined.

V lost 4 bases to trimming and J lost 1 base, with 17 bases between them. Germline lookup yields CDR1 SGHDT and CDR2 YYEEEE. The CDR3 extends over 16 amino acids. TCRdb's table, derived via immunoSEQ multiplex PCR, lists solely in-frame clones and lacks some. The data contain about 31,000 clones, about two thirds of them singletons. The chain couples TRBV5-6 to TRBJ1-2; a weak D match, TRBD1 (5 bases). Sequencing was carried out using CD4+ T cells from PBMCs, cultured in vitro. This clonotype was sampled from a human donor in good health. The CDR3 sequence: CASSRKPGPSNYGYTF. The CDR3 nucleotides are TGTGCCAGCAGCCGAAAACCGGGACCGAGTAACTATGGCTACACCTTC.